Only a few counts were recorded for the clone carrying this T cell receptor (beta chain). A unique molecular identifier was attached to every TCR cDNA molecule. TCRdb called the 5' RACE reads again in MiXCR, with one record for every CDR3 protein. The data hold over 85,000 distinct CDR3 sequences, with roughly a fifth observed a single time. Germline lookup yields CDR1 SGHTA and CDR2 FQGNSA. Trimming took 4 bases from V and 0 from J, leaving 16 bases between them. The CDR3 runs 16 residues. The time point is: blood at routine non-recurrence follow-up after resection. Whole RNA from tumor, nontumor lung or frozen PBMC was sequenced unsorted. This sample was included in a study of spatial heterogeneity in lung cancer.

The input for sequencing was PBMCs, taken at follow-up. The sequence derives from a male donor with early-stage non-small cell lung cancer. This chain links TRBV7-2 with TRBJ2-7, with D perhaps matching TRBD2 (5 bases). The CDR3 here is CASSSRAGVSSYEQYF. In nucleotides, the CDR3 is TGTGCCAGCAGCTCCCGCGCCGGGGTGAGCTCCTACGAGCAGTACTTC.